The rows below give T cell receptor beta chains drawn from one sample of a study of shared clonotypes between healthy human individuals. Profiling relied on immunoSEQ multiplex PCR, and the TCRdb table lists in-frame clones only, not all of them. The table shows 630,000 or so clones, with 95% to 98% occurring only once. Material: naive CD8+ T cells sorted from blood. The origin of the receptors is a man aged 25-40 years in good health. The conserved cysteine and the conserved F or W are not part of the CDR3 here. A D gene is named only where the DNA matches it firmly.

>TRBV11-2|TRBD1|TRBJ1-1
ASSVTGTGGWDTEAF
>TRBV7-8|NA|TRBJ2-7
ASSLRGYEQY
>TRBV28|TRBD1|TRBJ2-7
ASSFGSGLQGRYEQY
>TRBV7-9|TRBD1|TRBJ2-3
ASSFLGGTGSDTQY
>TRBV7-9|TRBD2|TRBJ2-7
ASSLDSASGYSYEQY
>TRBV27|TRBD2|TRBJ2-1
ASSPWGGSGRGSSYNEQF
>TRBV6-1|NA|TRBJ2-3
ASSEWDTQY
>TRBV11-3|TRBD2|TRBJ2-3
ASSPGLEDTQY
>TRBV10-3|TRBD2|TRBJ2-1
AITEREPSYNEQF
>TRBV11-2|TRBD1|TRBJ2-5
ASSLGQGASETQY
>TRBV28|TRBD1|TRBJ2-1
ASSLMGQGNEQF
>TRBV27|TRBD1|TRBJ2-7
ASSLPGQVPEQY
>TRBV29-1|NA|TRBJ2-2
SVVLVSGELF
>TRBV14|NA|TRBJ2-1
ASSQEVGPGNEQF
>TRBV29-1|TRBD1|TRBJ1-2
SASDRGGGGYT
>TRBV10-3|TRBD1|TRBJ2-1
AISEKKDRVSNEQF
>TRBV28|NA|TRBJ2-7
ASSSEVYSPMIEQY
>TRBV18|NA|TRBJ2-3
ASSPRGTSTDTQY
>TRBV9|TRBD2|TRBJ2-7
ASSEGTSPYEQY
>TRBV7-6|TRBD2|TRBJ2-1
ASSPRERESGYNEQF
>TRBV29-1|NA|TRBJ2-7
SVTTSWTGGDEQY
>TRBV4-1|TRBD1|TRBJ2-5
ASSQEWGQGETQY
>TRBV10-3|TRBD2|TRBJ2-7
AISELAGGLSYEQY
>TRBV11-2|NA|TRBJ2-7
ASSPYNGLYSYEQY
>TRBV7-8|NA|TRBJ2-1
ASSSGLPSYNEQF
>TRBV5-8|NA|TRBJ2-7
ASSAYEQY
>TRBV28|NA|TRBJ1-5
ASSLLPSDQPQH
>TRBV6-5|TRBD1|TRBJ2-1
ASSRGQGQHNEQF
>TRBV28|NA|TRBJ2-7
ASTDMVATYEQY
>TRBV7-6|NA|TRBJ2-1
ASSLDLSYNEQF
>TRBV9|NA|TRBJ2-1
ASSAQQGPSRYNEQF
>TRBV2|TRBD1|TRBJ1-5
ASSEGTDRLNQPQH
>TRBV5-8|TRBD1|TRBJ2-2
ASSSGQGDDTGELF
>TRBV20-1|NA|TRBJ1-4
SAREGSKLF
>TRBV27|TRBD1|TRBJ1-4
ASSFLQGAREKLF
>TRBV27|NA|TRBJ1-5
ASSLEGVGNQPQH
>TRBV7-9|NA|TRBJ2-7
ASSPPDSYEQY
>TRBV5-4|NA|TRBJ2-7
ASSLGQVGAEQY
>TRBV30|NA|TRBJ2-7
AWRGPSYEQY
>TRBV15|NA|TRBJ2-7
ATSRAVSTYEQY
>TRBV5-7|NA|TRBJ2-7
ASSLEWLSYEQY
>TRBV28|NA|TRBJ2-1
ASNHPTPKGYEQF
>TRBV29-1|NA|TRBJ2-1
SVEARANSYNEQF
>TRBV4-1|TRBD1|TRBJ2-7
ASSPGQGDYEQY
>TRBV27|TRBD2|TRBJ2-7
ASSPMGGSSYEQY
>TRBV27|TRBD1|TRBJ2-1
ASSLTNTGVGEQF
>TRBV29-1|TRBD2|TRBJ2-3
SGRGFGLAGGSDTQY
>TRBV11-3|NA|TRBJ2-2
ASSLGMLLGGELF
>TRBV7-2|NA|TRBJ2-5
ASSLDGPDTMQETQY
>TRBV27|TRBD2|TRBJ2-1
ASSLKGLAGGSYNEQF
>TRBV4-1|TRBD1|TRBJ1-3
ASSQEVSQDREIRGNTIY
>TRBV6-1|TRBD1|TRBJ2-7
ASSEDLGQVYEQY